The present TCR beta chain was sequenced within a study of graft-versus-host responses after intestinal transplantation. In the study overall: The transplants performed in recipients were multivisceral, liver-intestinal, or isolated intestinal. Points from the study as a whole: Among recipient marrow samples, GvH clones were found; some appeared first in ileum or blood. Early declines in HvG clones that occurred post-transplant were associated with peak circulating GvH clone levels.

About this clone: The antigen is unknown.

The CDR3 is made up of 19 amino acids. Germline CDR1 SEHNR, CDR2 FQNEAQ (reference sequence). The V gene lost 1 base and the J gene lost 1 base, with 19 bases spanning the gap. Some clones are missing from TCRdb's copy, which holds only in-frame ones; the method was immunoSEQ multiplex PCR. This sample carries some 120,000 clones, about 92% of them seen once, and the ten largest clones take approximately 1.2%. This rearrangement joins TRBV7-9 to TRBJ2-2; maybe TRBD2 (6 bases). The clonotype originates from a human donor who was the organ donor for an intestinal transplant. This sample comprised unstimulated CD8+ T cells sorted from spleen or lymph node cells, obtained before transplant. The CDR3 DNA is TGTGCCAGCAGCTTAGGATATTTAGCTTCGGGGGAGAACACCGGGGAGCTGTTTTTT. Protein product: CASSLGYLASGENTGELFF.